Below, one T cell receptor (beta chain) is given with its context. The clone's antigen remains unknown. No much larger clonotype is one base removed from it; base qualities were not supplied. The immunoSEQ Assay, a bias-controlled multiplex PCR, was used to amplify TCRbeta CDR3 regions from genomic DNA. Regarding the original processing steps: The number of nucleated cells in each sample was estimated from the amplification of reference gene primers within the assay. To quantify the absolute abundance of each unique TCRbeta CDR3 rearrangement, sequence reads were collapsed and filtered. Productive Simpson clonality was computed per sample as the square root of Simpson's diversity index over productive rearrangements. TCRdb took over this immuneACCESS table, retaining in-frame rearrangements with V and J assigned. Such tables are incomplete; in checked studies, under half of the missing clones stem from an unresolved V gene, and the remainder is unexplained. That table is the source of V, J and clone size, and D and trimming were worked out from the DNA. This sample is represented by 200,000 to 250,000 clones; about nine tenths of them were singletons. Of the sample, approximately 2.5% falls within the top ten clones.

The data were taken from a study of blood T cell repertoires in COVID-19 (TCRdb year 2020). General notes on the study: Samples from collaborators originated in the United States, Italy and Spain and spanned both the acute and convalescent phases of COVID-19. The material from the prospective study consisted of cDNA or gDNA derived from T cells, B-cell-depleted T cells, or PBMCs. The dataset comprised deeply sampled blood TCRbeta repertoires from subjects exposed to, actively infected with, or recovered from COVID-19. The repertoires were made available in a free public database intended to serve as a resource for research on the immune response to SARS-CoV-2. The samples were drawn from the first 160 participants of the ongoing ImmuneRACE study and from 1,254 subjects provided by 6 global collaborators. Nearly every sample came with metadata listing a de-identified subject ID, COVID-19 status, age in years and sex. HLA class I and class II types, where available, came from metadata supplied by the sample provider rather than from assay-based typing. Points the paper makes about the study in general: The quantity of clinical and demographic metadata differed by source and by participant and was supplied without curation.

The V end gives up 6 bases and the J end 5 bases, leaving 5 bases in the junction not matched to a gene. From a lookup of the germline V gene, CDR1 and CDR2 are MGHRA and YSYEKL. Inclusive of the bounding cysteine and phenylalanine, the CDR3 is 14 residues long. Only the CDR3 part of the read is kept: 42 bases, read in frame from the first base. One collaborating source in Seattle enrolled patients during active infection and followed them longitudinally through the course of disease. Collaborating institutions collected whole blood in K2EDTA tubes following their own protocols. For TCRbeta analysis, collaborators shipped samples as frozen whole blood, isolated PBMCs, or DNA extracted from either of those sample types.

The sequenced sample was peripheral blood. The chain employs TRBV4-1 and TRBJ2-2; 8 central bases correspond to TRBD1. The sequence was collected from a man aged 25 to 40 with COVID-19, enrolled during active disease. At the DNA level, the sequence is TGCGCCAGCAGGCTTCAGGGGGCAACCGGGGAGCTGTTTTTT. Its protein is CASRLQGATGELFF.